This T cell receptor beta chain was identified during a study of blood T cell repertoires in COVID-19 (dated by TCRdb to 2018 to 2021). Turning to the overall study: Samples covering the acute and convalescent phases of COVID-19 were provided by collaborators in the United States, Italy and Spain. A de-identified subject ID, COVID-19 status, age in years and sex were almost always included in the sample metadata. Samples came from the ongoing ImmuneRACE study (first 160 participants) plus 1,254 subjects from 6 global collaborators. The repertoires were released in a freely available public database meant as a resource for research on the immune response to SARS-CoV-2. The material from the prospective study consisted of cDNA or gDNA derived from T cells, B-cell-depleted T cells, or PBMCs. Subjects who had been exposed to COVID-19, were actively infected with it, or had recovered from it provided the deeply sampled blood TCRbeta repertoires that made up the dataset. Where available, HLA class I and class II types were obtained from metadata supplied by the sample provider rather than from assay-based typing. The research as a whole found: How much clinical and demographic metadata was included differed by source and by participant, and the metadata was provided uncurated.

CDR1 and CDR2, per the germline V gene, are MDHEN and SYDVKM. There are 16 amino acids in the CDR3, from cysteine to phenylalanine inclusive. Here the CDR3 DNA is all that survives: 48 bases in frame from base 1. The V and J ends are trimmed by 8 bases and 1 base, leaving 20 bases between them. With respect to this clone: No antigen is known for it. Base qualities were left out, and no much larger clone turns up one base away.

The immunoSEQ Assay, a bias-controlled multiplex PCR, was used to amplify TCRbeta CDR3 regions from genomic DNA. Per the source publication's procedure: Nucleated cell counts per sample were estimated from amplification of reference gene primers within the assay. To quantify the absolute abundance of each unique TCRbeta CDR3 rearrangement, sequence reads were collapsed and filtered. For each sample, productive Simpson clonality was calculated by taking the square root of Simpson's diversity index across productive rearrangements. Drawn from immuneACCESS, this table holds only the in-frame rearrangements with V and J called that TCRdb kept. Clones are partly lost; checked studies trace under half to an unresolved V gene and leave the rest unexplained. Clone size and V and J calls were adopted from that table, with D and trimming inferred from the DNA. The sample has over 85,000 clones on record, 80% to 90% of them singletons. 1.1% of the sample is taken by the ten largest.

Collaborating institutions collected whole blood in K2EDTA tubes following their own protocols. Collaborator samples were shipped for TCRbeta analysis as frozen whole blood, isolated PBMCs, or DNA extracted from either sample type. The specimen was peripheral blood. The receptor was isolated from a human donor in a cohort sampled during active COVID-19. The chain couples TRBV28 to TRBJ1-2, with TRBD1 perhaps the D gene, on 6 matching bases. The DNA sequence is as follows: TGTGCCAGCTCTTCCGCCGGGGCAGGGGTTAACTATGGCTACACCTTC. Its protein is CASSSAGAGVNYGYTF.